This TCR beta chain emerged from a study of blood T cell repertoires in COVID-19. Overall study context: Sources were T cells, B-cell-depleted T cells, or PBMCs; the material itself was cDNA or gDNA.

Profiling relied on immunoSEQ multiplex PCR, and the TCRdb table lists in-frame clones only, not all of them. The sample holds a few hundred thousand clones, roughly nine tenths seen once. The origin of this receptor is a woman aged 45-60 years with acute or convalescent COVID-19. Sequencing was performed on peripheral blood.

CDR3 protein: CASFDRDKSYNEQFF. The DNA of the CDR3 is TGTGCCAGCTTCGACCGGGACAAGTCCTACAATGAGCAGTTCTTC. The genes are TRBV18 and TRBJ2-1; D might be TRBD1 (6 bases). V lost 7 bases and J 1 base, leaving 14 bases between the germline ends. The CDR3 sequence is 15 residues long. CDR1 KGHSH and CDR2 LQKENI come from the germline V gene. Full variable domain (rest looked up from reference TRBV18 and TRBJ2-1): NAGVMQNPRHLVRRRGQEARLRCSPMKGHSHVYWYRQLPEEGLKFMVYLQKENIIDESGMPKERFSAEFPKEGPSILRIQQVVRGDSAAYFCASFDRDKSYNEQFFGPGTRLTVL.